This T cell receptor beta chain was profiled in a study of response to subunit inactivated influenza vaccine. General study results and limits: Every seasonal influenza vaccination brings in few new T cells, the authors suggested.

The CDR3 is made up of 15 amino acids. CDR1 is DFQATT and CDR2 is SNEGSKA in the germline V gene (reference sequence). V shed 5 bases, J shed 9 bases, and the junction held 9 bases outside the gene matches. TCRdb fed the RT-PCR reads into MiXCR, producing one record per CDR3 protein. The sample lists roughly 760,000 distinct CDR3 sequences, over 20% seen once, with roughly a tenth in the top ten. About this clonotype: What it binds is unknown.

This chain joins TRBV20-1 and TRBJ2-1, with 14 bases matching TRBD2. The clonotype was recovered from a man aged 50 to 60 who received an inactivated influenza vaccine. The sample here was PBMCs from blood, taken roughly 5 days after vaccination. For the CDR3, the DNA is TGCAGTGCTCGGAGGACTAGCGGGAGGTTGTTTGAGCAGTTCTTC. This encodes CSARRTSGRLFEQFF.